Listed below are T cell receptor beta chains from one sample, sequenced in a study of shared clonotypes between healthy human individuals. TCRdb's table, derived via immunoSEQ multiplex PCR, lists solely in-frame clones and lacks some. The data show 2 million to 2.5 million clones, approximately 95% seen once. Specimen: naive CD4+ T cells from PBMCs. These TCRs come from a man between 18 and 29 years old in good health. Some clones in this sample may be carry-over from other donors' samples. CDR3s include the opening cysteine and the closing phenylalanine or tryptophan. The D gene is left open where the match is weak. Only some rows state a clone size, as once, few, many or a class for expanded clones.

>TRBV28|TRBJ1-1|NA|few
TGTGCCAGCTTTCCCAGGGGGAACACTGAAGCTTTCTTT
CASFPRGNTEAFF
>TRBV6-1|TRBJ2-6|TRBD1|NA
TGTGCCAGCAGGGACAGGGGGCTCGGGGCCAACGTCCTGACTTTC
CASRDRGLGANVLTF
>TRBV11-2|TRBJ2-5|NA|NA
TGTGCCAGCAGCCCCCGGGCAGGGCCCTCGTCAGAGACCCAGTACTTC
CASSPRAGPSSETQYF
>TRBV27|TRBJ1-2|TRBD1|NA
TGTGCCAGCAGTCCGCAGGGGGCCCTTAACTATGGCTACACCTTC
CASSPQGALNYGYTF
>TRBV11-1|TRBJ2-7|TRBD2|once
TGTGCCAGCAGCTCTAGCGGGCGGTCCTACGAGCAGTACTTC
CASSSSGRSYEQYF
>TRBV5-1|TRBJ2-3|NA|NA
TGCGCCAGCAGCTTGGCCATTGGGTCGGGTGCAGATACGCAGTATTTT
CASSLAIGSGADTQYF
>TRBV5-1|TRBJ2-3|NA|NA
TGCGCCAGCAGCTTGGACCCCCTTAGCACAGATACGCAGTATTTT
CASSLDPLSTDTQYF
>TRBV7-3|TRBJ2-1|TRBD2|NA
TGTGCCAGCAGCTTAATAGCGGGAGGCCACAATGAGCAGTTCTTC
CASSLIAGGHNEQFF
>TRBV14|TRBJ2-7|NA|NA
TGTGCCAGCAGCCGGACTCTACCCTACGAGCAGTACTTC
CASSRTLPYEQYF
>TRBV19|TRBJ2-1|NA|few
TGTGCCAGTAGCCAGTACAATGAGCAGTTCTTC
CASSQYNEQFF
>TRBV7-9|TRBJ2-1|TRBD2|NA
TGTGCCAGCAGCTCCCCACTAGCGGGAGATGACAATGAGCAGTTCTTC
CASSSPLAGDDNEQFF
>TRBV6-6|TRBJ2-7|TRBD2|NA
TGTGCCAGCAGCCTACTAGCGGGAGCCTACGAGCAGTACTTC
CASSLLAGAYEQYF
>TRBV7-3|TRBJ2-7|NA|NA
TGTGCCAGCAGCTACGGACACGGTAGCTCCTACGAGCAGTACTTC
CASSYGHGSSYEQYF
>TRBV7-9|TRBJ2-1|NA|NA
TGTGCCAGCAGCTCCCCGGGGGTGGCCTACAATGAGCAGTTCTTC
CASSSPGVAYNEQFF
>TRBV7-9|TRBJ1-1|NA|few
TGTGCCAGCAGTCCCCAGGGGACGATGGCCACTGAAGCTTTCTTT
CASSPQGTMATEAFF
>TRBV27|TRBJ2-7|TRBD2|NA
TGTGCCAGCAGCCTAGGGAGGCTAGCGGGAAGCGAGCAGTACTTC
CASSLGRLAGSEQYF
>TRBV5-4|TRBJ2-3|NA|NA
TGTGCCAGCATTCATAAAGGCTCAGGCACAGATACGCAGTATTTT
CASIHKGSGTDTQYF
>TRBV29-1|TRBJ2-6|NA|once
TGCAGCGTTGTGGTCGGATCTGGGGCCAACGTCCTGACTTTC
CSVVVGSGANVLTF
>TRBV5-1|TRBJ2-7|TRBD2|NA
TGCGCCAGCAGCTGGGGGGGACTAGCGGCACTCCCCTACGAGCAGTACTTC
CASSWGGLAALPYEQYF
>TRBV30|TRBJ1-5|NA|NA
TGTGCCTGGAGTGTTATGGCAGATCAGCCCCAGCATTTT
CAWSVMADQPQHF
>TRBV5-8|TRBJ1-1|NA|NA
TGTGCCAGCAGCCCCTACGACGATGAAGCTTTCTTT
CASSPYDDEAFF
>TRBV7-2|TRBJ2-2|TRBD2|NA
TGTGCCAGCAGCTTGACTAGCAGGACCGGGGAGCTGTTTTTT
CASSLTSRTGELFF
>TRBV30|TRBJ2-7|NA|once
TGTGCCTGGAGTGTTGGGACTCCCGGGGAGCAGTACTTC
CAWSVGTPGEQYF
>TRBV7-2|TRBJ1-3|NA|NA
TGTGCCAGCAGCTTGTCGGGGGGCTCGTCTATCCGCTCTGGAAACACCATATATTTT
CASSLSGGSSIRSGNTIYF
>TRBV28|TRBJ2-1|TRBD2|once
TGTGCCAGCAGTTCACACGGACTAGCGGGACAGGCGAGTGAGCAGTTCTTC
CASSSHGLAGQASEQFF
>TRBV7-3|TRBJ2-7|NA|NA
TGTGCCAGCAGCTTAGGGGGCGGCTACGAGCAGTACTTC
CASSLGGGYEQYF
>TRBV5-4|TRBJ2-6|NA|NA
TGTGCCAGCACCCCCTCTGGGGCCAACGTCCTGACTTTC
CASTPSGANVLTF
>TRBV9|TRBJ2-5|TRBD2|NA
TGTGCCAGCACCCAAAGAGGAGCGGGGGCCCAAGAGACCCAGTACTTC
CASTQRGAGAQETQYF
>TRBV6-5|TRBJ2-7|NA|few
TGTGCCAGCAGTGTCAGACAGCTCTACGAGCAGTACTTC
CASSVRQLYEQYF
>TRBV18|TRBJ2-7|NA|NA
TGTGCCAGCTCTCAATCCGGGGCCTACGAGCAGTACTTC
CASSQSGAYEQYF
>TRBV30|TRBJ1-1|NA|NA
TGTGCCTGGAGTATACAGCCCAACACTGAAGCTTTCTTT
CAWSIQPNTEAFF
>TRBV3-2|TRBJ2-7|NA|NA
TGTCCCCGGCGGTCCGAGCAGTACTTC
CPRRSEQYF
>TRBV7-9|TRBJ1-5|NA|NA
TGTGCCAGCAGCCTGGACAGCCAATCCCCCGTGGATTTT
CASSLDSQSPVDF
>TRBV9|TRBJ2-1|NA|once
TGTGCCAGCAGCGTAAGTGGGGCTTCCAATGAGCAGTTCTTC
CASSVSGASNEQFF
>TRBV11-2|TRBJ2-7|NA|NA
TGTGCCAGCAGCTTAGTGGGGGTTAGCGGCACCTACGAGCAGTACTTC
CASSLVGVSGTYEQYF
>TRBV15|TRBJ2-7|TRBD2|NA
TGTGCCACCAGCAATCTTGGCATGTTGGGGCTAGCGGGAGAGACTCGCTACGAGCAGTACTTC
CATSNLGMLGLAGETRYEQYF
>TRBV5-1|TRBJ2-2|TRBD1|NA
TGCGCCAGCAGCTTGGACTGGGACAGCACGAACACCGGGGAGCTGTTTTTT
CASSLDWDSTNTGELFF
>TRBV28|TRBJ1-2|NA|NA
TGTGCCAGCAGTTTATGGTCCGGCCTTAACTATGGCTACACCTTC
CASSLWSGLNYGYTF
>TRBV6-5|TRBJ1-2|NA|NA
TGTGCCAGCTTTTCTTTTTCGGACAGCTATGGCTACACCTTC
CASFSFSDSYGYTF
>TRBV28|TRBJ2-1|TRBD2|NA
TGTGCCAGCAGTTCGAAATCAGCGGGACGGGCCCATGAGCAGTTCTTC
CASSSKSAGRAHEQFF
>TRBV28|TRBJ2-7|NA|NA
TGTGCCAGCAGTTTAGGGGTCAGCCTCTACGAGCAGTACTTC
CASSLGVSLYEQYF
>TRBV29-1|TRBJ2-5|NA|NA
TGCAGCGTCCAGCGGGTTGGGGAGACCCAGTACTTC
CSVQRVGETQYF
>TRBV27|TRBJ1-5|NA|NA
TGTGCCAGCACCACCATTCCCCCCGGGACTGTAGCTTATAGCAATCAGCCCCAGCATTTT
CASTTIPPGTVAYSNQPQHF
>TRBV6-1|TRBJ2-1|NA|NA
TGTGCCAGCACCAACACGGGGGCCCTCAATGAGCAGTTCTTC
CASTNTGALNEQFF
>TRBV30|TRBJ1-2|NA|NA
TGTGCCTGGAGCCGACAGTCTAACTATGGCTACACCTTC
CAWSRQSNYGYTF
>TRBV6-1|TRBJ2-1|TRBD2|once
TGTGCCAGCAGTGGGAAGGTTGGGACTAGCGTCAGCAATGAGCAGTTCTTC
CASSGKVGTSVSNEQFF
>TRBV6-9|TRBJ2-7|NA|NA
TGTGCCAGACGGGGTAGGGGGTACTCCTACGAGCAGTACTTC
CARRGRGYSYEQYF
>TRBV25-1|TRBJ2-7|NA|NA
TGTGCCAGCAGTGACTGGGACCCCTCGTACGAGCAGTACTTC
CASSDWDPSYEQYF
>TRBV12-5|TRBJ2-5|NA|NA
TGTGCTAGTGGTTCAAAAGAGACCCAGTACTTC
CASGSKETQYF
>TRBV4-2|TRBJ2-6|NA|NA
TGTGCCAGCAGCCATACAGGAACTGGGGCCAACGTCCTGACTTTC
CASSHTGTGANVLTF
>TRBV29-1|TRBJ1-2|NA|NA
TGCAGCGTTGAAGTGGGGGACGGGGGAGGCTACACCTTC
CSVEVGDGGGYTF
>TRBV30|TRBJ1-1|NA|NA
TGTGCCTGGAGTGTACTGGCCCAACAGGGCAGCACTGAAGCTTTCTTT
CAWSVLAQQGSTEAFF
>TRBV6-1|TRBJ2-1|NA|NA
TGTGCCAGCAGTAGAGGGGGGACTACCTACAATGAGCAGTTCTTC
CASSRGGTTYNEQFF
>TRBV5-4|TRBJ2-5|NA|NA
TGTGCCAGCAGCTTGCCAGAAGAGACCCAGTACTTC
CASSLPEETQYF
>TRBV5-6|TRBJ2-7|TRBD1|NA
TGTGCCAGCAGCTTGACAGGGGGCGACGAGCAGTACTTC
CASSLTGGDEQYF